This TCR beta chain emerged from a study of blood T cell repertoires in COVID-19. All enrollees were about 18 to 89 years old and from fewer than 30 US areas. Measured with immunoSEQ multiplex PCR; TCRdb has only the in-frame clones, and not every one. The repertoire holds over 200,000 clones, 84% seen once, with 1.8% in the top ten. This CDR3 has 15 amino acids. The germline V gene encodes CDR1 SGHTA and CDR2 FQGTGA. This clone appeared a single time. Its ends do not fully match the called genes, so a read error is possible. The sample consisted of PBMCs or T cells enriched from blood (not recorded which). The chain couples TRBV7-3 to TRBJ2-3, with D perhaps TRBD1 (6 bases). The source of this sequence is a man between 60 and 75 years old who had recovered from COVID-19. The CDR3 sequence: CASSLGASRTDTQFF. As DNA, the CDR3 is TGTGCCAGCAGCTTGGGGGCTTCTCGCACAGATACGCAGTTTTTT.